This T cell receptor (beta chain) is drawn from a study of healthy donors' naive CD4 and CD8 T cells. For the study at large: Donors spanned ages 20-25, 40-50 and 60-70 years, half female.

Naive T cells were sorted: CD4+CD8-CD45RO-CD45RA+ for CD4+, CD8+CD4-CD45RA+CD27bright for CD8+. Germline trimming cut 5 bases from V and 2 bases from J; bases unmatched to any gene: 6. From germline, CDR1 is SGHAT and CDR2 FQDESV (reference sequence). The CDR3 consists of 15 residues. General observations from the study: Positive CDR3 charge linked to CD4+ cells, negative to CD8+ cells.

Starting from around 500 ng of total RNA, TCR libraries were made with linear amplification. TCRdb redid the calling of the reads with MiXCR, one entry per CDR3 protein. The sample carries approximately 180,000 distinct CDR3 sequences, over 60% recorded once. Concerning this clonotype itself: What it recognizes is unknown.

The specimen sequenced was naive CD4+ and CD8+ T cells sorted from blood, pooled from several donors. The sequence derives from a pool of human donors in good health; the sample pools cells from several healthy donors. The gene calls are TRBV11-1 and TRBJ2-7, with TRBD2 matching over 10 bases. CDR3 nucleotide sequence: TGTGCCAGCAGCACAAGGACTAGCGGAGCCTACGAGCAGTACTTC. It codes for CASSTRTSGAYEQYF.